The 29 T cell receptor beta chains below were found in one sample sequenced in a study of T cells in women clearing cervical HPV infection. Measured with immunoSEQ multiplex PCR; TCRdb has only the in-frame clones, and not every one. This table lists 40,000 to 60,000 clones. The specimen was blood buffy coat. The receptors here all came from a woman aged 18-69 years with a cervical HPV16 infection that either progressed to CIN3+ or cleared (not recorded which).

As regards this clone: The read terminates 3 residues before the CDR3 end, so the remaining end is supplied by the germline J gene. The chain couples TRBV20-1 to TRBJ2-2, with D possibly TRBD1 on 5 matching bases. The germline gives CDR1 DFQATT, CDR2 SNEGSKA (reference sequence). This CDR3 spans 14 amino acids. The CDR3 protein is CSARVITGANVLFF. The CDR3 DNA, read in part, is TGCAGTGCTAGGGTCATAACTGGGGCCAACGTG.

As to this clone: The CDR3 end lies 3 residues beyond the end of the read and is filled in from the germline J gene. The chain joins TRBV19 to TRBJ2-7, with 8 bases identical to TRBD2. V lost 1 base, J lost 2 bases, and 4 bases stayed unmatched. The length of the CDR3 is 15 residues. Looked up from germline, CDR1 is LNHDA and CDR2 is SQIVND (reference sequence). The CDR3 spells CASSIATAGAYEQYF. The sequenced CDR3 bases are TGTGCCAGTAGTATAGCTACAGCGGGGGCCTACGAG.

The sequenced part of the CDR3 DNA is TGTGCCAGTAGTATAAACAGGCGGGGCGAG. It encodes CASSINRRGE. The whole CDR3 is CASSINRRGEQYF. The chain combines TRBV19 with TRBJ2-7, with D perhaps TRBD2 (6 bases). The CDR3 goes on 3 residues after the read ends, and that part is filled in from the germline J gene. The ends were cut back, 2 bases at V and 6 bases at J, with 11 bases in the middle. The CDR3 loop spans 13 amino acids. Germline V gene data show CDR1 as LNHDA and CDR2 as SQIVND (reference sequence).

On this clone: Coverage ceases 3 residues before the CDR3 finishes, and the germline J gene fills in the end. The V and J genes are TRBV19 and TRBJ2-2; TRBD2 matches at 7 bases. CDR3 size: 16 residues. Unmatched junction bases numbered 11, after V lost 5 bases and J lost 5 bases. CDR1 is LNHDA and CDR2 is SQIVND in the germline V gene (reference sequence). The sequenced part of the CDR3 DNA is TGTGCCAGTAGTTCAACCCGGACTAGAAAAACCGGGGAG. It yields the protein CASSSTRTRKTGE. The CDR3 reads in full as CASSSTRTRKTGELFF.

Regarding this clone: The read halts 3 residues ahead of the CDR3 end, with the missing end drawn from the germline J gene. The chain has TRBV7-2 and TRBJ1-2; 8 positions agree with TRBD1. The V gene end was trimmed by 5 bases and the J gene end by 6 bases; junction bases not matched to a gene: 11. This CDR3 is built from 15 residues. CDR1 SGHTA and CDR2 FQGNSA come from the germline V gene. The CDR3 protein is CASSLGVTGENGYTF. CDR3 DNA, as far as it was read: TGTGCCAGCAGCCTTGGGGTGACAGGGGAGAATGGC. Together with reference TRBV7-2 and TRBJ1-2, the CDR3 gives the full variable domain: GAGVSQSPSNKVTEKGKDVELRCDPISGHTALYWYRQSLGQGLEFLIYFQGNSAPDKSGLPSDRFSAERTGGSVSTLTIQRTQQEDSAVYLCASSLGVTGENGYTFGSGTRLTVV.

With regard to this clone: The CDR3 goes on 3 residues after the read ends, and that part is filled in from the germline J gene. The chain joins TRBV27 to TRBJ2-6; D ambiguous. The CDR3 totals 16 residues. Germline CDR1 is MNHEY and CDR2 is SMNVEV (reference sequence). Trimming cost V 6 bases and J 0 bases, with 12 bases left between them. Incomplete CDR3 DNA: TGTGCCAGCAGACTTTCGTCCCTCTCTGGGGCCAACGTC. This gives the protein CASRLSSLSGANV. From start to end, the CDR3 is CASRLSSLSGANVLTF.

Points on this clone: The observed sequence ends 3 residues before the CDR3 terminus, with the missing tail filled in from the germline J gene. This chain joins TRBV20-1 and TRBJ2-1; no clear D gene. Germline V gene lookup returns CDR1 DFQATT and CDR2 SNEGSKA (reference sequence). The CDR3 totals 13 residues. V dropped 2 bases and J dropped 2 bases, with 7 bases sitting between them. CDR3 in amino acids: CSARKGPYNEQFF. CDR3 DNA (partial): TGCAGTGCTAGAAAGGGCCCCTACAATGAG.

Details on this clone: The sequence runs out 3 residues before the end of the CDR3; the remainder is reconstructed from the germline J gene. The chain joins TRBV7-6 to TRBJ2-7; D tentatively reads TRBD1 or TRBD2 (5 bases each). The germline CDR1 and CDR2 sequences are SGHVS and FNYEAQ. V was clipped by 1 base and J by 1 base, with 8 bases between them. The CDR3 has 14 amino acids. The part of the CDR3 DNA that was read is TGTGCCAGCAGCTTAGGAGAGGGGTCCTACGAG. The encoded protein is CASSLGEGSYE. In full, the CDR3 is CASSLGEGSYEQYF.

Points on this clone: One junction end does not reproduce the germline sequence, and a read error may be involved. The CDR3 end lies 3 residues beyond the end of the read and is filled in from the germline J gene. This same CDR3 is encoded by further DNA sequences in the sample. V is TRBV18 and J is TRBJ2-7, with 7 bases fitting TRBD1. In germline, CDR1 is KGHSH, CDR2 LQKENI. CDR3 length: 15 amino acids. This chain's CDR3 is CASSPPGQGAYEQYF. The CDR3 DNA, read in part, is TGTGCCAGCTCCCCACCGGGGCAGGGGGCCTACGAG.

A remark on this clone: The read falls 3 residues short of the CDR3 end, and the missing part is taken from the germline J gene. V usage is TRBV29-1 and J usage is TRBJ2-3, with D perhaps matching TRBD1 (6 bases). Germline CDR1 and CDR2: SQVTM and ANQGSEA. There are 14 residues in the CDR3. Trimming left V 6 bases short and J 3 bases short, with 16 bases between. The CDR3: CSVRAGVQTDTQYF. CDR3 DNA (partial): TGCAGCGTGCGCGCAGGGGTCCAAACAGATACG.

Worth noting for this clone: The read ends 3 residues early relative to the CDR3; the germline J gene fills the gap. The chain has TRBV5-4 and TRBJ2-6; tentatively, D is TRBD1 (5 bases). The germline V gene encodes CDR1 SGHNT and CDR2 YYREEE (reference sequence). The CDR3 runs to 15 residues. The V gene lost 2 bases and the J gene lost 4 bases, with 10 bases spanning the gap. The part of the CDR3 DNA that was read is TGTGCCAGCAGCTTCAGGGATTCAGGGGCCAACGTC. As protein: CASSFRDSGANV. From start to end, the CDR3 is CASSFRDSGANVLTF.

Concerning this clone: From the germline J gene comes the end of the CDR3, since the read stops 3 residues before it. The chain links TRBV28 to TRBJ2-1; possible D gene TRBD1, 6 bases. Trimming took 7 bases from V and 0 from J, leaving 16 bases between them. CDR1 MDHEN and CDR2 SYDVKM come from the germline V gene. CDR3 length: 16 residues. The CDR3 protein is CASNKLRDNSYNEQFF. Partial CDR3 DNA: TGTGCCAGCAATAAACTCCGGGACAACTCCTACAATGAG.

Concerning this clone: The sequenced fragment ends 3 residues before the CDR3 boundary, so the rest is inferred from the germline J gene. V usage is TRBV2 and J usage is TRBJ1-5, with TRBD1 as a possible D gene (5 bases). Trimming stripped 6 bases from V and 0 bases from J, with 12 bases between. The CDR3 sequence is 15 residues long. Germline V gene lookup returns CDR1 SNHLY and CDR2 FYNNEI. The CDR3 bases that were read are TGTGCCAGCAGGGACGGACAATATAGCAATCAGCCC. Translation gives CASRDGQYSNQP. The CDR3 as a whole reads CASRDGQYSNQPQHF. The variable domain in full, with the rest retrieved from reference TRBV2 and TRBJ1-5, is EPEVTQTPSHQVTQMGQEVILRCVPISNHLYFYWYRQILGQKVEFLVSFYNNEISEKSEIFDDQFSVERPDGSNFTLKIRSTKLEDSAMYFCASRDGQYSNQPQHFGDGTRLSIL.

As for this clone: Read data end 3 residues before the CDR3 end; the end is taken from the germline J gene. The rearrangement joins TRBV6-1 to TRBJ2-3, with TRBD2 matching 10 bases. V lost 0 bases and J lost 5; bases outside the gene matches: 14. The length of the CDR3 is 19 residues. Germline lookup yields CDR1 MNHNS and CDR2 SASEGT. The CDR3 bases that were read are TGTGCCAGCAGTGAAGCGCTGTTGAGCGGGGGGGCGTTGGGAGATACG. Amino acids: CASSEALLSGGALGDT. The CDR3, in full, reads CASSEALLSGGALGDTQYF.

CDR3 DNA (partial): TGCGCCAGCAGTGAGGACATTAACTCCTACAATGAG. It is translated as CASSEDINSYNE. The entire CDR3 reads CASSEDINSYNEQFF. The chain has TRBV10-1 and TRBJ2-1; no clear D gene. Read coverage stops 3 residues before the CDR3 terminus; the germline J gene supplies the remainder. This CDR3 is built from 15 residues. The ends were cut back, 2 bases at V and 0 bases at J, with 8 bases in the middle. From germline, CDR1 is WNHNN and CDR2 SYGVQD (reference sequence).

Concerning this clone itself: The observed sequence ends 3 residues before the CDR3 terminus, with the missing tail filled in from the germline J gene. V is TRBV2 and J is TRBJ1-6, with D hard to call. Germline V gene lookup returns CDR1 SNHLY and CDR2 FYNNEI. Trimming removed 3 bases at V and 2 bases at J, with 8 bases between. CDR3 length: 15 amino acids. The covered CDR3 bases are TGTGCCAGCAGTGATTTCCAGGCCTATAATTCACCC. Translation gives CASSDFQAYNSP. The entire CDR3 reads CASSDFQAYNSPLHF.

In the case of this clone: The read terminates 3 residues ahead of where the CDR3 ends, so the germline J gene completes it. This rearrangement joins TRBV20-1 to TRBJ2-1, with 10 positions matching TRBD2. This CDR3 is built from 17 residues. Trimming took 8 bases from V and 0 from J; bases not matched to a gene: 13. CDR1 and CDR2 (germline): DFQATT, SNEGSKA (reference sequence). CDR3 DNA (partial): TGCAGTACGCCCGGGACTAGCGCGAGAAGCTCCTACAATGAG. It codes for CSTPGTSARSSYNE. Given in full, the CDR3 is CSTPGTSARSSYNEQFF.

A word on this clone: With the read ending 3 residues before the CDR3 end, the germline J gene is used to fill in that end. V and J are TRBV18 and TRBJ2-2, with D uncertain. CDR1 and CDR2 from the germline V gene are KGHSH and LQKENI. There are 13 residues in the CDR3. The CDR3 loop is CASSMATNEKLFF. The DNA read from the CDR3 is TGTGCCAGCTCAATGGCAACTAATGAAAAG.

As to this clone: The missing CDR3 end, 3 residues past where the read stops, is filled in from the germline J gene. This chain links TRBV10-3 with TRBJ1-1, with a possible D match to TRBD1 (6 bases). Per germline, CDR1 ENHRY and CDR2 SYGVKD. CDR3 length: 13 residues. The CDR3 reads CAISESDSYVAFF. CDR3 bases read: TGTGCCATCAGTGAGTCGGACAGCTACGTT.

As concerns this clone: Read coverage stops 3 residues before the CDR3 terminus; the germline J gene supplies the remainder. The V gene is TRBV14, the J gene TRBJ1-1; possible D gene TRBD1, 6 bases. Trimming left V 1 base short and J 7 bases short, with 10 bases between. Per germline, CDR1 SGHDN and CDR2 FVKESK. The CDR3 runs to 13 residues. This CDR3 reads CASSQVTGNEAFF. The part of the CDR3 DNA that was read is TGTGCCAGCAGCCAAGTAACAGGGAATGAA.

Regarding this clone: The read gets to within 3 residues of the CDR3 end, and the germline J gene fills in the rest. V and J are TRBV13 and TRBJ1-2; D is unresolved. Germline V lookup: CDR1 PRHDT, CDR2 FYEKMQ (reference sequence). This CDR3 comprises 14 residues. CDR3: CASSARTSTDTYTF. The part of the CDR3 DNA that was read is TGTGCCAGCAGCGCGCGGACTAGCACAGATACC.

With regard to this clone: The CDR3 end lies 3 residues beyond the end of the read and is filled in from the germline J gene. The chain couples TRBV5-1 to TRBJ2-5; TRBD1 matches 8 bases. V gave up 2 bases and J gave up 5 bases; unmatched junction bases: 5. Germline CDR1 is SGHRS and CDR2 is YFSETQ. The CDR3 loop spans 14 amino acids. The CDR3: CASSFSSGGETQYF. The CDR3 DNA, read in part, is TGCGCCAGCAGCTTCTCTTCAGGGGGCGAGACC. Supplemented by reference TRBV5-1 and TRBJ2-5, the full variable domain reads KAGVTQTPRYLIKTRGQQVTLSCSPISGHRSVSWYQQTPGQGLQFLFEYFSETQRNKGNFPGRFSGRQFSNSRSEMNVSTLELGDSALYLCASSFSSGGETQYFGPGTRLLVL.

As concerns this clone: The CDR3 end falls 3 residues outside the read, so it is completed with the germline J gene. The chain is built from TRBV4-1 and TRBJ1-6, with a tentative D call TRBD1 (6 bases). The CDR3 contains 16 residues. V lost 0 bases and J 10 bases, leaving 16 bases between the germline ends. Germline assignment: CDR1 MGHRA and CDR2 YSYEKL. Partial CDR3 DNA: TGCGCCAGCAGCCAAGATAACAGGGTTATAGGATCACCC. It translates to CASSQDNRVIGSP. The complete CDR3 sequence is CASSQDNRVIGSPLHF.

As to this clone: The read terminates 3 residues ahead of where the CDR3 ends, so the germline J gene completes it. The chain has TRBV19 and TRBJ2-2, with D possibly matching TRBD1 (6 bases). The CDR3 covers 16 residues. In germline, CDR1 is LNHDA, CDR2 SQIVND (reference sequence). CDR3 residues: CASSPPLDSAPSPLFF. CDR3 DNA, as far as it was read: TGTGCCAGTAGTCCGCCCCTGGACAGCGCTCCTTCACCG.

About this clone: The sequence runs out 3 residues before the end of the CDR3; the remainder is reconstructed from the germline J gene. V usage is TRBV7-9 and J usage is TRBJ2-7; maybe TRBD2 (6 bases). This CDR3 is built from 15 residues. Per the germline V gene, CDR1 is SEHNR and CDR2 is FQNEAQ (reference sequence). Trimming stripped 5 bases from V and 4 bases from J, with 18 bases between. Partial CDR3 DNA: TGTGCCAGCAGCAACCGAGCGGGTAGGGAATACGAG. Translation gives CASSNRAGREYE. The whole CDR3 is CASSNRAGREYEQYF.

A note on this clone: The read stops 3 residues short of the end of the CDR3; the missing end is completed from the germline J gene. V usage is TRBV7-3 and J usage is TRBJ2-3, with 9 nucleotides matching TRBD2. The V segment lost 2 bases and the J segment 6 bases; nucleotides outside the gene matches: 9. CDR1 is SGHTA, CDR2 FQGTGA, per germline. This CDR3 spans 16 amino acids. The CDR3 DNA, read in part, is TGTGCCAGCAGCTTAGGTCCGGGACTAGCCCGGGATACG. Its translation: CASSLGPGLARDT. The entire CDR3 sequence reads CASSLGPGLARDTQYF.

A remark on this clone: The read is 3 residues too short to cover the CDR3 end, so that end is filled in from the germline J gene. The J gene is TRBJ2-3, the V gene TRBV2, with unresolved D. CDR3 length: 15 residues. Germline lookup yields CDR1 SNHLY and CDR2 FYNNEI. The CDR3 bases that were read are TGTGCCAGCACAATCAGAGTAGATAGCAATCAGCCG. It is translated as CASTIRVDSNQP. The CDR3 as a whole reads CASTIRVDSNQPQYF. Full variable domain (outside the CDR3, taken from reference TRBV2 and TRBJ2-3): EPEVTQTPSHQVTQMGQEVILRCVPISNHLYFYWYRQILGQKVEFLVSFYNNEISEKSEIFDDQFSVERPDGSNFTLKIRSTKLEDSAMYFCASTIRVDSNQPQYFGPGTRLTVL.

This clone is called medium-sized based on its frequency. The read stops 3 residues short of the end of the CDR3; the missing end is completed from the germline J gene. The V and J genes are TRBV5-4 and TRBJ2-2; the D gene is possibly TRBD1 (6 bases). This CDR3 has 13 amino acids. Germline CDR1 and CDR2: SGHNT and YYREEE (reference sequence). The covered CDR3 bases are TGTGCCAGCACGGCCTGGGGGCATGAAAAG. Translation gives CASTAWGHEK. The CDR3, in full, reads CASTAWGHEKLFF. Full variable domain (remainder filled in from reference TRBV5-4 and TRBJ2-2): ETGVTQSPTHLIKTRGQQVTLRCSSQSGHNTVSWYQQALGQGPQFIFQYYREEENGRGNFPPRFSGLQFPNYSSELNVNALELDDSALYLCASTAWGHEKLFFGEGSRLTVL.

Of note for this clone: The read falls 3 residues short of the CDR3 end, and the missing part is taken from the germline J gene. V is TRBV5-4 and J is TRBJ2-7; TRBD1 or TRBD2 may be the D gene (5 bases each). Germline lookup yields CDR1 SGHNT and CDR2 YYREEE (reference sequence). This CDR3 is 15 amino acids long. Trimming stripped 1 base from V and 0 bases from J, with 11 bases between. The covered CDR3 bases are TGTGCCAGCAGCTTGAGAGGGCAGGGCTCCTACGAG. Translated: CASSLRGQGSYE. The complete CDR3 protein is CASSLRGQGSYEQYF. Complete variable domain (other parts from reference TRBV5-4 and TRBJ2-7): ETGVTQSPTHLIKTRGQQVTLRCSSQSGHNTVSWYQQALGQGPQFIFQYYREEENGRGNFPPRFSGLQFPNYSSELNVNALELDDSALYLCASSLRGQGSYEQYFGPGTRLTVT.